This TCR beta chain was retrieved from a study of PD-1 blockade in classical Hodgkin lymphoma. Overall study results and limits: The repertoire differences lack a defined cause, possibly disease activity or prior therapy. Before treatment, TCR diversity in newly diagnosed patients was reportedly lower than in healthy donors.

The time point here: newly diagnosed, previously untreated cHL patient sample. Comparison samples consisted of PBMCs from newly diagnosed, untreated classical Hodgkin lymphoma. A note on this clone: Its antigen is unidentified.

Assay: immunoSEQ multiplex PCR; the TCRdb copy retains only in-frame clones and omits some. This sample carries some 17,000 clones, around nine tenths of them seen once, and the ten largest clones take 6.5% to 8.5%. The ends lost 3 bases at V and 4 bases at J; junction bases unmatched: 9. This CDR3 is 17 amino acids long. Germline loops: CDR1 MNHEY, CDR2 SMNVEV (reference sequence). What was sequenced was peripheral blood mononuclear cells (PBMCs). The receptor was isolated from a human donor with classical Hodgkin lymphoma. The V call is TRBV27, the J call TRBJ2-3; TRBD2 matches at 11 bases. CDR3 sequence reads: CASSLALLAGVPDTQYF. CDR3 coding DNA: TGTGCCAGCAGTTTGGCCCTACTAGCGGGAGTTCCAGATACGCAGTATTTT.